The present T cell receptor beta chain was sequenced within a study of T cell clonality in common variable immunodeficiency. Study-level points and caveats: The cause of increased CVID clonality remains unclear without subpopulation sequencing. Common variable immunodeficiency TCR beta sequences reportedly had fewer deletions and N-nucleotide insertions.

Patients and controls were mostly of Caucasian heritage. Heparinized whole blood, roughly 5 to 8 ml, came from each donor. TCRdb's copy holds only in-frame clones and misses some; the assay was immunoSEQ multiplex PCR. The sample includes approximately 52,000 clones, none of them occurring once. CDR3 length: 13 residues. The V end was cut by 2 bases, the J end by 6 bases, with 11 bases between. This clone was counted many times. Its antigen is still unknown. Sequencing ends 3 residues short of the CDR3 end; the germline J gene provides the rest. The TCR comes from a person aged 18 to 69 in good health. The sequenced sample consisted of peripheral blood mononuclear cells. The chain links TRBV12-3 or TRBV12-4 to TRBJ2-7; D call uncertain. The CDR3 loop reads CASSLYPKGEQYF. Partial CDR3 DNA: TGTGCCAGCAGTTTATACCCTAAGGGCGAG.